These 16 T cell receptor beta chains came from one sample sequenced in a study of blood T cells in healthy people across ages. It was with a sample-barcoded 5' primer and a J-beta primer mix that a second PCR of about 7 to 12 cycles was run. From the 5' RACE reads, TCRdb called clonotypes with MiXCR, one entry per CDR3 protein. The sample yields 2 million or so distinct CDR3 sequences, 49% seen once. Sequenced sample: blood. These receptors originate from a woman aged 40 to 55 in good health.

This clonotype was detected a few times. This sequence joins TRBV9 and TRBJ2-7; the D gene is possibly TRBD2 (6 bases). The CDR3 contains 14 residues. Trimming removed 3 bases at V and 0 bases at J, with 10 bases between. Per germline, CDR1 SGDLS and CDR2 YYNGEE. The DNA for the CDR3 is TGTGCCAGCAGCGATCGGGAGCGCTCCTACGAGCAGTACTTC. Protein sequence: CASSDRERSYEQYF.

V and J are TRBV6-2 or TRBV6-3 and TRBJ2-1; TRBD2 matches 15 bases. In germline, CDR1 is MNHEY, CDR2 SVGEGT. Germline trimming cut 4 bases from V and 2 bases from J; bases unmatched to any gene: 9. This CDR3 has 19 amino acids. The CDR3 nucleotides read TGTGCCAGCAGTTCGCCGGGACTAGCGGGGGGACCGGCCTACAATGAGCAGTTCTTC. Amino acids: CASSSPGLAGGPAYNEQFF.

V and J are TRBV3-1 and TRBJ2-1; no reliable D call. Germline loops: CDR1 LGHDT, CDR2 YNNKEL (reference sequence). The CDR3 is 14 amino acids. Trimming took off 1 base at V and 6 bases at J, with 10 bases between the two ends. CDR3 coding DNA: TGTGCCAGCAGCCAAGCCCCGGTGGGCAATGAGCAGTTCTTC. This codes for CASSQAPVGNEQFF.

The chain combines TRBV11-2 with TRBJ2-5, with 8 bases identical to TRBD2. The V and J ends lost 5 bases and 2 bases, in that order; junction bases with no gene match: 13. The CDR3 length is 17 residues. From germline, CDR1 is SGHAT and CDR2 FQNNGV. The CDR3 here is CASSLRTPGLAQETQYF. The CDR3 DNA reads TGTGCCAGCAGCCTCCGGACTCCTGGACTAGCACAAGAGACCCAGTACTTC. Based on the CDR3 plus reference TRBV11-2 and TRBJ2-5, the full variable domain is EAGVAQSPRYKIIEKRQSVAFWCNPISGHATLYWYQQILGQGPKLLIQFQNNGVVDDSQLPKDRFSAERLKGVDSTLKIQPAKLEDSAVYLCASSLRTPGLAQETQYFGPGTRLLVL.

This clonotype showed up just a few times. The V gene is TRBV20-1, the J gene TRBJ1-5; D is uncertain. V shed 3 bases and J shed 12 bases, with 12 bases lying between them. Germline values: CDR1 DFQATT, CDR2 SNEGSKA (reference sequence). This CDR3 comprises 11 residues. The CDR3 DNA reads as TGCAGTGCTAGCAAAGGAGGCAGCCAGCATTTT. Translation: CSASKGGSQHF.

The table lists this clonotype with a few counts. The J gene is TRBJ1-2, the V gene TRBV7-3, with a possible D match to TRBD1 (5 bases). Trimming removed 4 bases at V and 8 bases at J, with 17 bases between. This CDR3 comprises 14 residues. Looked up from germline, CDR1 is SGHTA and CDR2 is FQGTGA. The DNA of the CDR3 is TGTGCCAGCAGCTCAGGGTCCGGGTTAGGAGGCTACACCTTC. Translated, it gives CASSSGSGLGGYTF.

This chain uses TRBV3-1 with TRBJ2-7; 7 nucleotides agree with TRBD1. This CDR3 is built from 15 residues. Trimming at V came to 0 bases and at J to 3 bases, leaving 5 bases not matched to a gene. CDR1 LGHDT and CDR2 YNNKEL come from the germline V gene (reference sequence). CDR3 bases: TGTGCCAGCAGCCAAGAACAGGGGCTTTACTACGAGCAGTACTTC. This encodes CASSQEQGLYYEQYF.

This clonotype showed up just a few times. The rearrangement joins TRBV7-9 to TRBJ2-5, with TRBD2 identical over 9 bases. The junction had 3 bases not matched to a gene; V was cut back by 1 base and J by 0 bases. CDR1 and CDR2 from the germline V gene are SEHNR and FQNEAQ (reference sequence). The CDR3 is 16 amino acids. CDR3 sequence: CASSLVQRGDQETQYF. CDR3 nucleotide sequence: TGTGCCAGCAGCTTAGTACAGCGGGGGGACCAAGAGACCCAGTACTTC.

V is TRBV6-1 and J is TRBJ2-4; D gene ambiguous. The end of the DNA fits TRBJ2-5 better, so the J call may be wrong. This CDR3 region has 17 residues. Per the germline V gene, CDR1 is MNHNS and CDR2 is SASEGT. In DNA form, the CDR3 reads TGTGCCAGCAGTGAAAGAAAGTCGGACCGGACCTTAGGGACCCAGTACTTC. Translating it yields CASSERKSDRTLGTQYF.

In nucleotides, the CDR3 is TGCGCCAGCAGCTTGTTGGGCAGAAGATATAGCAATCAGCCCCAGCATTTT. Translation gives CASSLLGRRYSNQPQHF. The chain recombines TRBV5-1 with TRBJ1-5; D gene ambiguous. Germline V gene data show CDR1 as SGHRS and CDR2 as YFSETQ. The CDR3 has 17 amino acids. V was pared by 1 base and J by 0 bases, with 14 bases between.

The chain combines TRBV28 with TRBJ2-7; tentative D call: TRBD2 (6 bases). With the DNA end fitting TRBJ2-5 better, the J assignment may be wrong. This CDR3 spans 13 amino acids. From germline, CDR1 is MDHEN and CDR2 SYDVKM. The chain's CDR3 is CASQGGGLETQYF. The CDR3 DNA reads TGTGCCAGCCAGGGAGGAGGGCTTGAGACCCAGTACTTC.

The chain uses TRBV5-1 and TRBJ1-5; a weak D match, TRBD1 (5 bases). There are 16 residues in the CDR3. Trimming cost V 0 bases and J 5 bases, with 15 bases left between them. Germline V gene lookup returns CDR1 SGHRS and CDR2 YFSETQ. CDR3 loop: CASSLGSGIDYQPQHF. The CDR3, as DNA: TGCGCCAGCAGCTTGGGGTCAGGGATTGACTATCAGCCCCAGCATTTT.

This rearrangement joins TRBV7-2 to TRBJ2-7; TRBD1 aligns across 8 bases. Germline CDR1 and CDR2: SGHTA and FQGNSA. V shed 3 bases, J shed 2 bases, and the junction held 9 bases outside the gene matches. There are 16 residues in the CDR3. This CDR3 is CASSLRPQGAPYEQYF. DNA for the CDR3: TGTGCCAGCAGCTTGCGTCCGCAGGGGGCTCCCTACGAGCAGTACTTC. Supplemented by reference TRBV7-2 and TRBJ2-7, the full variable domain reads GAGVSQSPSNKVTEKGKDVELRCDPISGHTALYWYRQSLGQGLEFLIYFQGNSAPDKSGLPSDRFSAERTGGSVSTLTIQRTQQEDSAVYLCASSLRPQGAPYEQYFGPGTRLTVT.

This rearrangement joins TRBV7-2 to TRBJ2-3; 8 nucleotides match TRBD2. After removal of 0 bases from V and 2 bases from J, the junction contained 13 bases not matched to a gene. Germline CDR1 and CDR2: SGHTA and FQGNSA. The CDR3 loop spans 19 amino acids. The CDR3 loop is CASSLAERVAGNHTDTQYF. The CDR3 DNA reads as TGTGCCAGCAGCTTAGCGGAGAGAGTAGCGGGGAACCACACAGATACGCAGTATTTT.

Only a few counts were recorded for this clonotype. The chain carries TRBV20-1 and TRBJ2-1; D tentatively reads TRBD1 or TRBD2 (5 bases each). Germline loops: CDR1 DFQATT, CDR2 SNEGSKA (reference sequence). The V gene lost 5 bases and the J gene lost 12 bases, with 14 bases spanning the gap. There are 11 residues in the CDR3. The CDR3, as DNA: TGCAGTGCTCTATTTGTAGGGACGCAGTTCTTC. Translating gives CSALFVGTQFF.

V and J are TRBV15 and TRBJ2-4; D remains unclear. CDR1 and CDR2 (germline): LNHNV, YYDKDF (reference sequence). The CDR3 covers 15 residues. V was trimmed by 1 base and J by 2 bases, leaving 9 bases between them. The CDR3 DNA is TGTGCCACCAGCAGAGGGACCTTATCCAAAAACATTCAGTACTTC. The encoded protein is CATSRGTLSKNIQYF. Based on the CDR3 plus reference TRBV15 and TRBJ2-4, the full variable domain is DAMVIQNPRYQVTQFGKPVTLSCSQTLNHNVMYWYQQKSSQAPKLLFHYYDKDFNNEADTPDNFQSRRPNTSFCFLDIRSPGLGDTAMYLCATSRGTLSKNIQYFGAGTRLSVL.